This record concerns one TCR beta chain sequence. What this receptor recognizes is not known. Base qualities are not provided; no much larger clone lies one nucleotide away. The library came from PCR. TCRdb records Illumina HiSeq 4000 as the sequencer. The TCR beta-chain CDR3 region of each patient was profiled by high-throughput sequencing. As for the authors' bioinformatics: Drawing on CDR3 differences between clinicopathological groups, the researchers built a classifier meant to tell apart patients with distant-metastatic papillary thyroid cancer. To measure repertoire diversity the researchers used the Shannon index, while the Morisita-Horn index served to gauge how similar the tumor and blood repertoires were. TCRdb trimmed the raw reads at Q25, called clones with MiXCR and kept productive beta chains. The V and J calls reflect TCRdb's pipeline rather than the authors' work. The table for this sample lists roughly 8,000 clones; approximately 32% of them were counted only once. The top ten hold approximately 10% of the sample.

These data are taken from a study of metastatic and nonmetastatic thyroid tumors (dated by TCRdb to 2019 to 2021). Background for the entire study: Repertoires from peripheral blood and from tumor or nodule tissue samples of malignant and benign thyroid patients were compared.

For CDR1 and CDR2, the germline V gene lists SGDLS and YYNGEE. The CDR3, from cysteine to phenylalanine, totals 14 residues. The kept DNA is CDR3 alone, 42 bases in frame from the first base. V and J lose 0 bases and 8 bases, and a span of 14 bases separates them. None of the patients had been given any treatment before thyroid surgery. Using T-cell receptor beta sequencing, the researchers looked back retrospectively at clinical samples from patients, gathered between about 2011 and 2019. The study at large found these results: In both blood and tumor samples, malignant tumors were reported to have significantly higher TCR beta diversity than benign nodules.

The TCR sequence derives from a female donor with papillary thyroid cancer or a benign thyroid nodule (not recorded which). Some clones in this sample may be carry-over from other donors' samples. Sequenced sample: tumor tissue. The chain uses TRBV9 and TRBJ1-1; the D segment could be TRBD1, given 5 matching bases. The base sequence is TGTGCCAGCAGCGTAGGGTGGGCGAGGACAGAAGCTTTCTTT. It encodes CASSVGWARTEAFF.